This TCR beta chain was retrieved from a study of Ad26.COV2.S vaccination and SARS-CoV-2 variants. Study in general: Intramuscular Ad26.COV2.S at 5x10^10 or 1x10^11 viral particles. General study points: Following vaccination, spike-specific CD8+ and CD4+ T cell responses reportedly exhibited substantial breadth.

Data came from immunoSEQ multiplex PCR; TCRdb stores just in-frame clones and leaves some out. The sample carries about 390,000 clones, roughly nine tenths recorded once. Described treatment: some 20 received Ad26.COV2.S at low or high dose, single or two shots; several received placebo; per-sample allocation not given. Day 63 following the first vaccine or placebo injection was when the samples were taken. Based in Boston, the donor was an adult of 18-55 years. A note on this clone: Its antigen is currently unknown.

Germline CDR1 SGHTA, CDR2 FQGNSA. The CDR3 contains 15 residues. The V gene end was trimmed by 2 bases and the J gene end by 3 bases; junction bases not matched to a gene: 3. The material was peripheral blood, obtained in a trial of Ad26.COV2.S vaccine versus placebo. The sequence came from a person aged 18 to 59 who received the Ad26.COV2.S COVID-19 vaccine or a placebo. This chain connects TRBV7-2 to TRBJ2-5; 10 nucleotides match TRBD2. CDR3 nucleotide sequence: TGTGCCAGCAGCTTACGGCTAGCGGGGGAAGAGACCCAGTACTTC. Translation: CASSLRLAGEETQYF.